This TCR beta chain was retrieved from a study of post-analysis software for immune sequencing data. Study-level information: In terms of disease course, relapsing-remitting, secondary progressive and progressive-relapsing multiple sclerosis were included.

cDNA libraries of TCR beta carried unique molecular identifiers. TCRdb itself ran the PCR reads through MiXCR, one entry per CDR3 protein. The sample holds around 400,000 distinct CDR3 sequences, about 40% seen once. In the case of this clonotype: Its antigen remains unknown.

V dropped 5 bases and J dropped 5 bases, with 21 bases sitting between them. Germline lookup yields CDR1 SEHNR and CDR2 FQNEAQ (reference sequence). The CDR3 is 17 amino acids. Whole-study findings and limits: The study found significantly lower normalized Chao1 diversity in multiple sclerosis patients than in controls. Samples made in the same batch grouped tightly together by F measure. Five or six TRBV segments were significantly more frequent in patients than in controls. TRBV5-6, TRBV5-1 and TRBV20-1 were among these segments.

This clonotype was obtained from a girl aged 2-9 years with multiple sclerosis. The chain is built from TRBV7-9 and TRBJ1-4; perhaps TRBD1 as D (5 bases). Sample: blood. The DNA for the CDR3 is TGTGCCAGCAGCGACCTTACCGCAGGCCGGGGGAATGAAAAACTGTTTTTT. This encodes CASSDLTAGRGNEKLFF.